Presented here are 23 T cell receptor beta chains from one specimen sequenced in a study of cytomegalovirus exposure and HLA in healthy donors. Generated by immunoSEQ multiplex PCR, the TCRdb table keeps only in-frame clones and is missing some. The sample lists some 68,000 clones; around 96% were seen once. Sequenced sample: PBMCs. Receptors originate from a young man in good health and CMV-seropositive.

This chain uses TRBV5-6 with TRBJ2-1; maybe TRBD2 (6 bases). Germline V gene lookup returns CDR1 SGHDT and CDR2 YYEEEE. The CDR3 is 13 amino acids. Trimming cost V 4 bases and J 9 bases, with 14 bases left between them. CDR3 in amino acids: CASSGGSWGEQFF. The DNA for the CDR3 is TGTGCCAGCAGCGGAGGGTCATGGGGTGAGCAGTTCTTC. Full variable domain (remainder filled in from reference TRBV5-6 and TRBJ2-1): DAGVTQSPTHLIKTRGQQVTLRCSPKSGHDTVSWYQQALGQGPQFIFQYYEEEERQRGNFPDRFSGHQFPNYSSELNVNALLLGDSALYLCASSGGSWGEQFFGPGTRLTVL.

This rearrangement joins TRBV5-1 to TRBJ2-3; 10 nucleotides agree with TRBD2. The CDR3 covers 15 residues. CDR1 is SGHRS, CDR2 YFSETQ, per germline. J lost 0 bases, V lost 6 bases, and 4 bases had no gene match. The CDR3 reads CASKRTSGSTDTQYF. The DNA of the CDR3 is TGCGCCAGCAAACGGACTAGCGGCAGCACAGATACGCAGTATTTT.

The V gene is TRBV6-6, the J gene TRBJ2-7; possible D gene TRBD1, 8 bases. V was pared by 4 bases and J by 4 bases, with 14 bases between. This CDR3 is 14 amino acids long. Germline assignment: CDR1 MNHNY and CDR2 SVGAGI (reference sequence). Here the CDR3 reads CASSWSQGGYEQYF. CDR3 DNA: TGTGCCAGCAGTTGGTCACAGGGGGGGTACGAGCAGTACTTC.

The chain recombines TRBV7-9 with TRBJ1-5; D is unclear. This CDR3 has 14 residues. The V gene lost 5 bases and the J gene lost 0 bases, with 8 bases spanning the gap. From germline, CDR1 is SEHNR and CDR2 FQNEAQ (reference sequence). CDR3: CASSLPGSNQPQHF. The CDR3 DNA reads as TGTGCCAGCAGCCTACCTGGTAGCAATCAGCCCCAGCATTTT.

The chain recombines TRBV7-9 with TRBJ1-6; the match to TRBD1 covers 7 bases. The CDR3 covers 14 residues. Germline CDR1 is SEHNR and CDR2 is FQNEAQ (reference sequence). V lost 6 bases and J lost 7; bases outside the gene matches: 6. CDR3 amino acids: CASRKDRFNSPLHF. The CDR3, as DNA: TGTGCCAGCAGAAAGGACAGGTTCAATTCACCCCTCCACTTT. The full variable domain, rest sourced from reference TRBV7-9 and TRBJ1-6, is DTGVSQNPRHKITKRGQNVTFRCDPISEHNRLYWYRQTLGQGPEFLTYFQNEAQLEKSRLLSDRFSAERPKGSFSTLEIQRTEQGDSAMYLCASRKDRFNSPLHFGNGTRLTVT.

The V call is TRBV6-1, the J call TRBJ2-2; the D is unclear. Deletions cut 2 bases from V and 7 bases from J, with 5 bases between. CDR3 length: 12 amino acids. Germline V gene lookup returns CDR1 MNHNS and CDR2 SASEGT. CDR3 sequence reads: CASSEPGGELFF. The CDR3 coding sequence is TGTGCCAGCAGTGAACCGGGCGGGGAGCTGTTTTTT.

CDR3 residues: CASSLGTGGGEKLFF. In DNA, the CDR3 is TGCGCCAGCAGCTTGGGGACAGGGGGTGGTGAAAAACTGTTTTTT. The J gene is TRBJ1-4, the V gene TRBV5-1, with 10 bases lining up with TRBD1. The CDR3 length is 15 residues. V was clipped by 0 bases and J by 7 bases; unmatched bases: 3. Germline V gene data show CDR1 as SGHRS and CDR2 as YFSETQ.

The V call is TRBV15, the J call TRBJ1-4; the match to TRBD1 covers 10 bases. The CDR3 sequence is 13 residues long. Trimming at V came to 3 bases and at J to 8 bases, leaving 0 bases not matched to a gene. Germline CDR1 and CDR2: LNHNV and YYDKDF (reference sequence). The CDR3 here is CATSRDRGEKLFF. The CDR3 region has the DNA TGTGCCACCAGCAGGGACAGGGGGGAAAAACTGTTTTTT.

V is TRBV29-1 and J is TRBJ2-3, with 8 bases that match TRBD2. This CDR3 has 15 residues. The ends lost 3 bases at V and 1 base at J; junction bases unmatched: 6. Germline V gives CDR1 SQVTM, CDR2 ANQGSEA. As DNA, the CDR3 is TGCAGCGTTGAGCGTCTAGCGGGTGGCACAGATACGCAGTATTTT. Residues: CSVERLAGGTDTQYF.

The chain employs TRBV6-5 and TRBJ2-4; a possible D gene is TRBD1 (5 bases). The CDR3 sequence is 15 residues long. V lost 2 bases and J lost 0, with 8 bases in between. CDR1 MNHEY and CDR2 SVGAGI come from the germline V gene. The CDR3 DNA is TGTGCCAGCAGTTACGGGGCGGCAGCCAAAAACATTCAGTACTTC. Translation: CASSYGAAAKNIQYF.

The V call is TRBV28, the J call TRBJ1-2; possibly TRBD1 for D (5 bases). Deletions cut 6 bases from V and 2 bases from J, with 10 bases between. Germline V lookup: CDR1 MDHEN, CDR2 SYDVKM. CDR3 length: 13 residues. In DNA, the CDR3 is TGTGCCAGCAGCCTCGGGGGGAACTATGGCTACACCTTC. It codes for CASSLGGNYGYTF.

The chain joins TRBV7-9 to TRBJ2-1, with a weak D call TRBD2 (5 bases). The CDR3 is made up of 14 amino acids. CDR1 SEHNR and CDR2 FQNEAQ come from the germline V gene (reference sequence). Trimming left V 8 bases short and J 6 bases short, with 17 bases between. In nucleotides, the CDR3 is TGTGCCAGCGCACCTGGGGAGTGGGGCAATGAGCAGTTCTTC. Its protein is CASAPGEWGNEQFF.

The V gene is TRBV9, the J gene TRBJ1-2, with 9 bases aligning to TRBD1. Unmatched junction bases numbered 4, after V lost 0 bases and J lost 4 bases. The CDR3 loop spans 15 amino acids. Per germline, CDR1 SGDLS and CDR2 YYNGEE. CDR3 DNA sequence: TGTGCCAGCAGCGTAGAACAGGGGGCGGCCTATGGCTACACCTTC. This codes for CASSVEQGAAYGYTF.

The chain links TRBV9 to TRBJ2-7; a possible D gene is TRBD2 (6 bases). In germline, CDR1 is SGDLS, CDR2 YYNGEE. CDR3 size: 15 residues. Trimming removed 0 bases from V and 5 bases from J, with 15 bases in between. CDR3 nucleotides: TGTGCCAGCAGCGTAGATCAGGGACTCGATGACGAGCAGTACTTC. Its protein is CASSVDQGLDDEQYF.

J is TRBJ1-1 and V is TRBV4-1; D not resolved. CDR3 length: 16 residues. Per germline, CDR1 MGHRA and CDR2 YSYEKL. The V end lost 3 bases, the J end lost 4 bases, and 18 bases lay between the germline ends. The CDR3 DNA reads as TGCGCCAGCAGCCAGGGAGGCCGCAAAGGGCGCACTGAAGCTTTCTTT. Its translation: CASSQGGRKGRTEAFF.

This clone appeared a few times. This rearrangement joins TRBV9 to TRBJ2-1; 8 bases match TRBD2. This CDR3 spans 18 amino acids. J was trimmed by 4 bases and V by 0 bases; bases with no gene match: 12. The V gene's germline CDR1 is SGDLS and CDR2 YYNGEE. The CDR3 DNA sequence: TGTGCCAGCAGCGTAGCTACCGGGGTTAGCGGGGAATACAATGAGCAGTTCTTC. This translates into CASSVATGVSGEYNEQFF.

V usage is TRBV28 and J usage is TRBJ2-2, with D hard to call. The CDR3 is made up of 12 amino acids. The germline CDR1 and CDR2 sequences are MDHEN and SYDVKM. Trimming stripped 6 bases from V and 7 bases from J, with 9 bases between. CDR3 residues: CASRRTVGELFF. CDR3 coding DNA: TGTGCCAGCAGGCGCACAGTCGGGGAGCTGTTTTTT.

This chain links TRBV27 with TRBJ2-2, with TRBD1 matching 7 bases. Trimming removed 5 bases from V and 6 bases from J; junction bases left unmatched: 9. The CDR3 consists of 15 residues. Germline V gene data show CDR1 as MNHEY and CDR2 as SMNVEV (reference sequence). The CDR3 coding sequence is TGTGCCAGCAGTACCTGGGCAGGGGGACCCGGGGAGCTGTTTTTT. Translation gives CASSTWAGGPGELFF.

Comments on this clone: Other DNA sequences in the sample encode the same CDR3. V and J are TRBV28 and TRBJ1-2; D possibly corresponds to TRBD1 (5 bases). Deletions cut 3 bases from V and 2 bases from J, with 7 bases between. CDR1 is MDHEN and CDR2 is SYDVKM in the germline V gene. The CDR3 is 13 amino acids. The CDR3, as DNA: TGTGCCAGCAGTTTTGGGGGGAACTATGGCTACACCTTC. Its protein is CASSFGGNYGYTF.

The gene calls are TRBV7-9 and TRBJ1-4; 9 nucleotides agree with TRBD1. The CDR3 sequence is 16 residues long. With V trimmed by 1 base and J by 9 bases, 9 bases remained unmatched. Germline V gene lookup returns CDR1 SEHNR and CDR2 FQNEAQ (reference sequence). CDR3 amino acids: CASSLVQGASGKKLFF. The CDR3 coding sequence is TGTGCCAGCAGCTTAGTACAGGGGGCGAGTGGGAAAAAACTGTTTTTT.

The chain links TRBV21-1 to TRBJ2-5; the table's D call, TRBD2, has no DNA check behind it. TRBV21-1 corresponds to a pseudogene. The CDR3 spans 17 residues. In nucleotides, the CDR3 is TGTGCCAGCAGCAAGTCCAAGCGGGAGATAGCAGTGAGGACCCAGTACTTC. Its translation is CASSKSKREIAVRTQYF.

The chain employs TRBV7-2 and TRBJ2-5; TRBD2 agrees at 10 bases. The ends lost 0 bases at V and 4 bases at J; junction bases unmatched: 8. The CDR3 runs 17 residues. The germline gives CDR1 SGHTA, CDR2 FQGNSA. For the CDR3, the DNA is TGTGCCAGCAGCTTAGCAGGGCGTAGCGGGGGGAGAGAGACCCAGTACTTC. It yields the protein CASSLAGRSGGRETQYF.

The rearrangement joins TRBV5-4 to TRBJ2-3, with 8 bases that match TRBD1. Germline CDR1 reads SGHNT; CDR2 reads YYREEE (reference sequence). This CDR3 comprises 15 residues. The V gene end was trimmed by 10 bases and the J gene end by 0 bases; junction bases not matched to a gene: 10. CDR3 residues: CAGRTGMTSTDTQYF. The CDR3 DNA reads TGTGCCGGTAGGACAGGGATGACTAGCACAGATACGCAGTATTTT. The full variable domain, completed using reference TRBV5-4 and TRBJ2-3, is ETGVTQSPTHLIKTRGQQVTLRCSSQSGHNTVSWYQQALGQGPQFIFQYYREEENGRGNFPPRFSGLQFPNYSSELNVNALELDDSALYLCAGRTGMTSTDTQYFGPGTRLTVL.